The 16 T cell receptor beta chains in this list originate from one sample, sequenced in a study of T cells in Graves' hyperthyroidism and ophthalmopathy. TCR beta CDR3 sequences were amplified from RNA transcripts. An initial round of RT-PCR targeting the TCR CDR3 relied on the HTBI primer set. MiXCR, applied by TCRdb to the multiplex PCR reads, yields one record per CDR3 protein. The sample yields 700,000 to 850,000 distinct CDR3 sequences, just over 35% seen once. Material for sequencing was blood. These TCRs come from a woman aged 40 to 50 with Graves' hyperthyroidism.

This clonotype appeared many times. This chain joins TRBV24-1 and TRBJ2-2; possible D gene TRBD2, 5 bases. The length of the CDR3 is 16 residues. Trimming took 5 bases from V and 2 from J, leaving 14 bases between them. The germline V gene has CDR1 KGHDR and CDR2 SFDVKD. The CDR3 loop reads CATSGPGRVNTGELFF. The CDR3 DNA reads as TGTGCCACCAGTGGCCCTGGGCGGGTTAACACCGGGGAGCTGTTTTTT.

CDR3 bases: TGCAGTGCTAGAGTGGGGCTAGGAGGGGACGAGCAGTACTTC. Its translation is CSARVGLGGDEQYF. This rearrangement joins TRBV20-1 to TRBJ2-7; D is possibly TRBD2 (6 bases). The CDR3 is 14 residues long. CDR1 DFQATT and CDR2 SNEGSKA come from the germline V gene (reference sequence). Trimming took 1 base from V and 5 from J, leaving 15 bases between them.

The sample holds many counts of this clonotype. The chain has TRBV10-3 and TRBJ2-2; no definite D call. V was shortened by 0 bases and J by 3 bases, with 17 bases between the two germline ends. CDR3 size: 18 residues. Germline CDR1 is ENHRY and CDR2 is SYGVKD. CDR3 nucleotide sequence: TGTGCCATCAGTGAGTCGAGTGGGGTTCGGCTAGACACCGGGGAGCTGTTTTTT. Translated, it gives CAISESSGVRLDTGELFF.

This clonotype was seen more than once but under ten times. This chain uses TRBV7-3 with TRBJ1-4; a weak D match, TRBD1 (5 bases). The CDR3 runs to 17 residues. Germline CDR1 SGHTA, CDR2 FQGTGA. The germline V and J ends were trimmed by 5 bases and 1 base, with 17 bases remaining between them. Here the CDR3 DNA reads TGTGCCAGCAGCCAACTCGTGGGGGGAGAAACTAATGAAAAACTGTTTTTT. This gives the protein CASSQLVGGETNEKLFF. The entire variable domain, with the rest obtained from reference TRBV7-3 and TRBJ1-4, is as follows: GAGVSQTPSNKVTEKGKYVELRCDPISGHTALYWYRQSLGQGPEFLIYFQGTGAADDSGLPNDRFFAVRPEGSVSTLKIQRTERGDSAVYLCASSQLVGGETNEKLFFGSGTQLSVL.

The chain joins TRBV4-2 to TRBJ1-6; unclear D gene. V was cut by 4 bases and J by 2 bases, with 9 bases left in between. The CDR3 totals 15 residues. Per germline, CDR1 LGHNA and CDR2 YNFKEQ. In DNA, the CDR3 is TGTGCCAGCAGCCCTGAGGAGACCTATAATTCACCCCTCCACTTT. This codes for CASSPEETYNSPLHF.

This clonotype was counted at least ten times. The chain has TRBV7-3 and TRBJ2-5; 8 nucleotides agree with TRBD2. The CDR3 runs to 13 residues. The ends lost 5 bases at V and 3 bases at J; junction bases unmatched: 2. CDR1 and CDR2 from the germline V gene are SGHTA and FQGTGA. CDR3: CASSLLAEETQYF. CDR3 DNA: TGTGCCAGCAGCCTACTAGCGGAAGAGACCCAGTACTTC.

The J gene is TRBJ1-5, the V gene TRBV7-2; TRBD1 matches at 10 bases. The CDR3 contains 15 residues. CDR1 is SGHTA, CDR2 FQGNSA, per germline. J was trimmed by 6 bases and V by 5 bases; bases with no gene match: 7. The CDR3 here is CASSPRGTGVQPQHF. In DNA, the CDR3 is TGTGCCAGCAGCCCCCGGGGGACAGGGGTTCAGCCCCAGCATTTT.

This clonotype was seen repeatedly, ten times or more. The chain combines TRBV24-1 with TRBJ2-2, with 8 positions matching TRBD1. Germline V gives CDR1 KGHDR, CDR2 SFDVKD. The CDR3 length is 16 residues. Trimming took 3 bases from V and 5 from J; bases not matched to a gene: 7. The CDR3 DNA follows: TGTGCCACCAGTGATGACAGGGGACTTTCGACCGGGGAGCTGTTTTTT. This sequence encodes CATSDDRGLSTGELFF.

This clonotype was recorded many times. The CDR3 protein is CSVRAGTLVGYTF. CDR3 sequence (DNA): TGCAGCGTCCGGGCAGGGACCCTGGTGGGCTACACCTTC. The rearrangement links TRBV29-1 to TRBJ1-2; D may be TRBD1 (5 bases). The V end was cut by 6 bases, the J end by 8 bases, with 19 bases between. The CDR3 consists of 13 residues. CDR1 and CDR2 from the germline V gene are SQVTM and ANQGSEA.

This rearrangement joins TRBV19 to TRBJ1-5; D gene ambiguous. CDR1 and CDR2 from the germline V gene are LNHDA and SQIVND (reference sequence). Trimming took off 1 base at V and 0 bases at J, with 10 bases between the two ends. The CDR3 length is 16 residues. CDR3 nucleotides: TGTGCCAGTAGTATAGGGTGGAAGGGTAGCAATCAGCCCCAGCATTTT. It codes for CASSIGWKGSNQPQHF.

V gene TRBV10-3 combines with J gene TRBJ1-1; D remains ambiguous. Germline V CDR1 and CDR2: ENHRY, SYGVKD. V lost 2 bases to trimming and J lost 2 bases, with 12 bases between them. This CDR3 has 15 amino acids. The CDR3 nucleotides read TGTGCCATCAGTGAGGGCGGTCGGGGTAACACTGAAGCTTTCTTT. This codes for CAISEGGRGNTEAFF.

The chain is built from TRBV11-2 and TRBJ2-1, with TRBD1 identical over 8 bases. This CDR3 is built from 16 residues. Germline V lookup: CDR1 SGHAT, CDR2 FQNNGV. The ends lost 4 bases at V and 4 bases at J; junction bases unmatched: 9. CDR3 loop: CASSSPDRVGYNEQFF. The DNA for the CDR3 is TGTGCCAGCAGCTCACCGGACAGGGTCGGGTACAATGAGCAGTTCTTC. Full variable domain (rest looked up from reference TRBV11-2 and TRBJ2-1): EAGVAQSPRYKIIEKRQSVAFWCNPISGHATLYWYQQILGQGPKLLIQFQNNGVVDDSQLPKDRFSAERLKGVDSTLKIQPAKLEDSAVYLCASSSPDRVGYNEQFFGPGTRLTVL.

As regards this clonotype: One junction end disagrees with the germline gene, perhaps due to a read error. This sequence joins TRBV10-3 and TRBJ2-6; D not certain. Germline V gene lookup returns CDR1 ENHRY and CDR2 SYGVKD. There are 17 residues in the CDR3. In DNA form, the CDR3 reads TGTGCCAGCAGTGCTATGGCGTGGAGCTCTGGGGCCAACGTCCTGACTTTC. It translates to CASSAMAWSSGANVLTF.

The chain links TRBV7-2 to TRBJ1-1; no definite D call. This CDR3 is built from 14 residues. The V gene's germline CDR1 is SGHTA and CDR2 FQGNSA. The V end was cut by 4 bases, the J end by 3 bases, with 12 bases between. The CDR3 DNA reads TGTGCCAGCAGCTCCCTACGCGGGGACACTGAAGCTTTCTTT. Protein sequence: CASSSLRGDTEAFF. The complete variable domain, with remaining parts taken from reference TRBV7-2 and TRBJ1-1, reads GAGVSQSPSNKVTEKGKDVELRCDPISGHTALYWYRQSLGQGLEFLIYFQGNSAPDKSGLPSDRFSAERTGGSVSTLTIQRTQQEDSAVYLCASSSLRGDTEAFFGQGTRLTVV.

V and J are TRBV2 and TRBJ1-4, with no clear D. Germline lookup yields CDR1 SNHLY and CDR2 FYNNEI. Trimming took 11 bases from V and 10 from J, leaving 11 bases between them. The CDR3 runs to 10 residues. The CDR3 nucleotides read TGTGCCCGGACTAGCGGAAAACTGTTTTTT. Protein sequence: CARTSGKLFF.

This clonotype was picked up a small number of times. This sequence joins TRBV20-1 and TRBJ1-1; D gene unclear. CDR1 and CDR2 (germline): DFQATT, SNEGSKA (reference sequence). The CDR3 is 14 residues long. With 2 bases removed from V and 1 base from J, the gap between germline ends came to 11 bases. The CDR3 reads CSARHGGPNTEAFF. CDR3 bases: TGCAGTGCTAGACATGGCGGACCGAACACTGAAGCTTTCTTT.